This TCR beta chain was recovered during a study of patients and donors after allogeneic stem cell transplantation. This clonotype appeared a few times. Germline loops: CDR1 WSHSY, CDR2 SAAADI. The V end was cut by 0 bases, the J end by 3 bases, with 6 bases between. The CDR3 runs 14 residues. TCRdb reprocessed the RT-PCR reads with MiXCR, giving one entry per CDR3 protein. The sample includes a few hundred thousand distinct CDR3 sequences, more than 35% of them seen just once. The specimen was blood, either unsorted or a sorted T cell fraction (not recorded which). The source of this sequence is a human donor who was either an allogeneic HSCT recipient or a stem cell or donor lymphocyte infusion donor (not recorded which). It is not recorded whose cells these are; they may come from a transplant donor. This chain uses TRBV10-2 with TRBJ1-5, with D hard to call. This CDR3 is CASSESGINQPQHF. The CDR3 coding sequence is TGCGCCAGCAGTGAGTCAGGGATCAATCAGCCCCAGCATTTT.